Sequencing of this T cell receptor beta chain was carried out in a study of T cells after yellow fever vaccination. Synthesis of TCR cDNA relied on 5'RACE template switching, which attached a universal primer site and UMIs. A single record per CDR3 protein comes from TCRdb applying MiXCR to the 5' RACE reads. This table has about 320,000 distinct CDR3 sequences, 3.5% to 4.5% appearing once. The study, taken as a whole, reports: Post-booster repertoires contained most primary-vaccination clones again (roughly 95% CD4, less than 90% CD8).

CDR1 and CDR2 (germline): KGHSH, LQKENI. The length of the CDR3 is 13 residues. Trimming removed 2 bases from V and 8 bases from J, with 12 bases in between. Comment on this clonotype: Its matching antigen is unknown.

The genes are TRBV18 and TRBJ1-2; D possibly corresponds to TRBD1 (6 bases). The sample was PBMCs, taken 15 days after the yellow fever booster vaccination. The receptor comes from a man younger than 35 who received the YFV17D yellow fever vaccine. CDR3 coding DNA: TGTGCCAGCTCACCATTGGGGGGCGAAGGCTACACCTTC. Amino acids: CASSPLGGEGYTF.